The T cell receptor (beta chain) described here comes from a study of T-cell memory formation after mild COVID-19 (dated by TCRdb to the early 2020s). Study-level background: TCR sequence clusters from the two donors were largely donor specific. T-cell clones expanding and contracting after mild COVID-19 in two donors were tracked by longitudinal TCRalpha and TCRbeta repertoire sequencing. Two young, previously healthy adult volunteers made up the cohort, one male and one female. Results the study describes overall, beyond this receptor: Clones contracting from day 15 to 85 had balanced CD4/CD8 phenotypes, while a second wave expanding from day 15 to 37 was biased towards CD4+. Only a couple of mild cases were covered in the study, and larger cohorts including severe cases with pre-infection samples were considered necessary. The second-wave clones that peaked on day 37 were not confirmed to be SARS-CoV-2 specific. Contracting CD4+ clones appeared mostly in the CM and EM memory subsets, whereas CD8+ clones were enriched in EMRA. Some responding clones were detected in pre-infection memory, which suggested that pre-existing cross-reactive memory T cells had joined the SARS-CoV-2 response.

Ficoll-Paque density gradient centrifugation was the method used to isolate PBMCs. Instrument used: Illumina NovaSeq 6000. TCRalpha and TCRbeta cDNA libraries were constructed by 5'RACE with constant-segment primers, with sample barcodes and unique molecular identifiers being introduced. RNA was extracted from every sample with Trizol reagent. Libraries were amplified in two PCR steps, with a second sample barcode and Illumina TruSeq adapters added in the second step. Sequencing of the libraries was done on an Illumina NovaSeq, producing 2 x 150 bp paired-end reads. Under the source paper's analysis protocol: Demultiplexing of reads and collapsing into UMI-guided consensus sequences were performed with migec v1.2.7. Using mixcr v2.1.11, UMI consensuses were aligned to TRA and TRB V and J templates and then assembled into clonotypes. A clonotype was counted as expanded or contracted only if both edgeR and NoisET called the change significant, with noise models trained on biological replicates. edgeR calls used a false discovery rate-adjusted p below 0.01 and a log2 fold-change threshold of 1. As an exploratory analysis of dynamics, PCA with hierarchical clustering was applied to max-normalized trajectories of the 1000 most abundant clonotypes. The CD4 or CD8 phenotype of responding clones was assigned using the separately sequenced CD4+ and CD8+ repertoires. TCRdb ran its own pipeline on the public reads, namely fastp trimming at Q25 and MiXCR clone calling, and kept in-frame beta chains. Each CDR3 protein appears once, grouped with its most common genes and DNA. The V and J calls here are based on TCRdb, not the publication. A total of around 200,000 distinct CDR3 sequences appear in this sample, over 20% of them only once. The ten largest clones add up to 23% of the sample.

This clonotype has just a few counts. The specificity of this receptor is unknown. Per-base quality was not reported, and no clone a single base away is much larger than it. Per the germline V gene, SGHTA is the CDR1 and FQGNSA is the CDR2. CDR3 length: 15 amino acids, cysteine to phenylalanine. The kept DNA is CDR3 alone, 45 bases in frame from the first base. The junction shows trimming of 4 bases on V and 2 bases on J, plus 15 bases between the germline ends. This chain joins TRBV7-2 to TRBJ2-7, with TRBD2 tentatively as D gene (7 bases match). Sequencing was performed on PBMCs or a T cell subset sorted from them (not recorded which). The receptor's source is an adult woman who had mild COVID-19 (a few samples of this study predate the infection). The sample titles of this study are shuffled in the database, so cell type and time point are left out; the donor was told from shared clones. The encoded CDR3 is CASSSYIGGPYEQYF. The DNA sequence is as follows: TGTGCCAGCAGCTCCTATATCGGGGGGCCCTACGAGCAGTACTTC. With the portions outside the CDR3 filled from the reference TRBV7-2 and TRBJ2-7 genes, the complete variable region becomes GAGVSQSPSNKVTEKGKDVELRCDPISGHTALYWYRQSLGQGLEFLIYFQGNSAPDKSGLPSDRFSAERTGGSVSTLTIQRTQQEDSAVYLCASSSYIGGPYEQYFGPGTRLTVT.